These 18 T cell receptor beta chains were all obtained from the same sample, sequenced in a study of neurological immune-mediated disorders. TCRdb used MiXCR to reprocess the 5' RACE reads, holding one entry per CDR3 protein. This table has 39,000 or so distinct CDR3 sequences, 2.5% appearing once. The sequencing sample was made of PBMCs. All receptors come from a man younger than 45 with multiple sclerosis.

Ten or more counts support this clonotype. The CDR3 DNA follows: TGCAGTGCTCACCGGGACAGGGGAACACCCCTCCACTTT. Translating it yields CSAHRDRGTPLHF. V gene TRBV20-1 combines with J gene TRBJ1-6, with 10 bases matching TRBD1. Germline values: CDR1 DFQATT, CDR2 SNEGSKA (reference sequence). V shed 5 bases, J shed 11 bases, and the junction held 6 bases outside the gene matches. The CDR3 totals 13 residues.

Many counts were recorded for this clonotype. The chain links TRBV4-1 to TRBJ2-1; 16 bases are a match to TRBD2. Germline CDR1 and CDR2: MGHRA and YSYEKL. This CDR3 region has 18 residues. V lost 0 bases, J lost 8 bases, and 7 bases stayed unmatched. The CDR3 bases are TGCGCCAGCAGCCAAGAGGGACTAGCGGGGGGGCTGATCTATGAGCAGTTCTTC. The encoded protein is CASSQEGLAGGLIYEQFF.

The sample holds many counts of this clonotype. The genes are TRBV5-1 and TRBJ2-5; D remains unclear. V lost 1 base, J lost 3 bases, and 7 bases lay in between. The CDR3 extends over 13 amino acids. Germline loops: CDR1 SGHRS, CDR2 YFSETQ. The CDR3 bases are TGCGCCAGCAGCTTGCAACAAGAAGAGACCCAGTACTTC. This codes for CASSLQQEETQYF.

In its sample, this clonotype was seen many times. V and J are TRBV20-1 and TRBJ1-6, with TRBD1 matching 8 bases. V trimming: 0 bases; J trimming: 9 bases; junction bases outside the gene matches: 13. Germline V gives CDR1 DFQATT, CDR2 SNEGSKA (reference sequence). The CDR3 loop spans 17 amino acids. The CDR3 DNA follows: TGCAGTGCTAGAGATGAAAGCCTACAGGGGGTGGCTTCACCCCTCCACTTT. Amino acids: CSARDESLQGVASPLHF.

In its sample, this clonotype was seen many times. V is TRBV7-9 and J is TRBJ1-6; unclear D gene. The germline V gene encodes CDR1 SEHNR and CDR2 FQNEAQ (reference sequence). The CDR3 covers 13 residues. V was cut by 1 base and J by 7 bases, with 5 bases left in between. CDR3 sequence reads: CASSLDANSPLHF. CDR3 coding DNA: TGTGCCAGCAGCTTAGATGCGAATTCACCCCTCCACTTT. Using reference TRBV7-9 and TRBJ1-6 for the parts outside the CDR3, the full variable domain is DTGVSQNPRHKITKRGQNVTFRCDPISEHNRLYWYRQTLGQGPEFLTYFQNEAQLEKSRLLSDRFSAERPKGSFSTLEIQRTEQGDSAMYLCASSLDANSPLHFGNGTRLTVT.

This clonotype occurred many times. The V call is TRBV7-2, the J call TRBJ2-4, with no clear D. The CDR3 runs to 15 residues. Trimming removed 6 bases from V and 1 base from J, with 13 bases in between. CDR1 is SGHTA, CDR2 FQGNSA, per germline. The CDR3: CASRLTRAAKNIQYF. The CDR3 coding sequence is TGTGCCAGCAGGCTAACCCGCGCCGCCAAAAACATTCAGTACTTC.

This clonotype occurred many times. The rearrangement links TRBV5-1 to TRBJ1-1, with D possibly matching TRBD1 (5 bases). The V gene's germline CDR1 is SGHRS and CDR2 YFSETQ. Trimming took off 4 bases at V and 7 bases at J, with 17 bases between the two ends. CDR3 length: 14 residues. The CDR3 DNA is TGCGCCAGCAGCGGTGGATGGGACGTACATGAAGCTTTCTTT. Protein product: CASSGGWDVHEAFF.

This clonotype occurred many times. This CDR3 reads CASSQKRDSQYF. Here the CDR3 DNA reads TGTGCCAGCAGCCAAAAGCGGGATTCGCAGTATTTT. The chain joins TRBV5-6 to TRBJ2-3, with 7 bases that match TRBD2. Germline lookup yields CDR1 SGHDT and CDR2 YYEEEE. This CDR3 comprises 12 residues. Unmatched junction bases numbered 6, after V lost 4 bases and J lost 10 bases.

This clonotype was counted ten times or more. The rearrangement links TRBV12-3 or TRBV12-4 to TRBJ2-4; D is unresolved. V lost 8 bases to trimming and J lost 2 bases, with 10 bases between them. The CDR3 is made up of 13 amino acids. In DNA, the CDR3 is TGTGCCAGCGGTACTATTTCCAAAAACATTCAGTACTTC. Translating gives CASGTISKNIQYF.

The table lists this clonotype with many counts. The chain's CDR3 is CASSVLPGVGANVLTF. The DNA of the CDR3 is TGTGCCAGCAGTGTTCTTCCAGGGGTAGGGGCCAACGTCCTGACTTTC. The rearrangement uses TRBV6-4 and TRBJ2-6; tentatively, D is TRBD1 (6 bases). Per germline, CDR1 MRHNA and CDR2 SNTAGT. The CDR3 loop spans 16 amino acids. V was clipped by 4 bases and J by 4 bases, with 14 bases between them.

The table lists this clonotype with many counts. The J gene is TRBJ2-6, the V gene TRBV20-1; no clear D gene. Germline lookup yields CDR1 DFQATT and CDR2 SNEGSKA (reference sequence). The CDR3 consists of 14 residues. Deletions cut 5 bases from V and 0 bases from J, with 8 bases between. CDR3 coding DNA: TGCAGTGCTGACGGCAGCTCTGGGGCCAACGTCCTGACTTTC. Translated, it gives CSADGSSGANVLTF.

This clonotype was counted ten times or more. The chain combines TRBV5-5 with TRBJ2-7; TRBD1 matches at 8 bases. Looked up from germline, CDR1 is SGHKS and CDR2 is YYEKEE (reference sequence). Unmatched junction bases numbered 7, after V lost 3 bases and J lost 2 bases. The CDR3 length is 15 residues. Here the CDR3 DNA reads TGTGCCAGCAGCTCTGACAGGGGACAACCCTACGAGCAGTACTTC. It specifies CASSSDRGQPYEQYF.

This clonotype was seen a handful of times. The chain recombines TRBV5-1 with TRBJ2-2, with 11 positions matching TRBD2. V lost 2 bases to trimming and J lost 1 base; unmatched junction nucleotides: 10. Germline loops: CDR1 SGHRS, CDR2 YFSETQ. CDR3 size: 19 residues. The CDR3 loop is CASSLPIQTSGVNTGELFF. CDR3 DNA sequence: TGCGCCAGCAGCTTACCTATCCAGACTAGCGGGGTGAACACCGGGGAGCTGTTTTTT.

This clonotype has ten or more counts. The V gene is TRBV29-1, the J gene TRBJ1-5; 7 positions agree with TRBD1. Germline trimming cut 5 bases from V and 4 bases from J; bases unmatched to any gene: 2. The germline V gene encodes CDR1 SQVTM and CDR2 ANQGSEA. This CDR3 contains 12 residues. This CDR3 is CSVQQGNQPQHF. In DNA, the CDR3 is TGCAGCGTTCAACAGGGGAATCAGCCCCAGCATTTT. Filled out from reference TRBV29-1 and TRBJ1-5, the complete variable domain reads SAVISQKPSRDICQRGTSLTIQCQVDSQVTMMFWYRQQPGQSLTLIATANQGSEATYESGFVIDKFPISRPNLTFSTLTVSNMSPEDSSIYLCSVQQGNQPQHFGDGTRLSIL.

CDR3 region: CASSPGQSYEQYF. The CDR3 DNA follows: TGTGCCAGCAGCCCGGGACAGAGCTACGAGCAGTACTTC. The rearrangement links TRBV3-1 to TRBJ2-7, with 7 bases identical to TRBD1. With 4 bases clipped from V and 3 bases from J, the junction kept 3 bases outside the gene matches. The CDR3 runs 13 residues. CDR1 and CDR2 from the germline V gene are LGHDT and YNNKEL (reference sequence).

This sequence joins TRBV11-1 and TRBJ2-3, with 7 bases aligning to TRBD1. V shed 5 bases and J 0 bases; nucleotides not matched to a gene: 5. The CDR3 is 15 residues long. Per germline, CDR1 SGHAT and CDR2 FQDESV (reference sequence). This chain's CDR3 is CASSPDRRSTDTQYF. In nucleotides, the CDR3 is TGTGCCAGCAGCCCGGACAGGCGCAGCACAGATACGCAGTATTTT.

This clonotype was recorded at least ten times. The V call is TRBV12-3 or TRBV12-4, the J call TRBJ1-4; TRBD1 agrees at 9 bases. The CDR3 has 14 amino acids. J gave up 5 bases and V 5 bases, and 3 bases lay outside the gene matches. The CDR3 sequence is CASSTGTGNEKLFF. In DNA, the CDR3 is TGTGCCAGCAGTACCGGGACAGGGAATGAAAAACTGTTTTTT.

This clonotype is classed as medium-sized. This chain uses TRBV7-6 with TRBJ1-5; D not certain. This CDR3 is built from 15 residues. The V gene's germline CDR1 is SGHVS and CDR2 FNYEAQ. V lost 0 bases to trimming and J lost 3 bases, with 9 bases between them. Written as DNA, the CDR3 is TGTGCCAGCAGCTTAGCTGCAGGCTTCAATCAGCCCCAGCATTTT. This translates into CASSLAAGFNQPQHF.